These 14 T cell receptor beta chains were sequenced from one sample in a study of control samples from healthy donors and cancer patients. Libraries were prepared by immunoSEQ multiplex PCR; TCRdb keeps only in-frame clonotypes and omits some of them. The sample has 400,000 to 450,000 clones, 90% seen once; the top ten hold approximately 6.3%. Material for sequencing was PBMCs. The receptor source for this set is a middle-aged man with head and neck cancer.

The CDR3 spells CASSNLTSGRGSSYNEQFF. CDR3 DNA sequence: TGCGCCAGCAGCAACCTGACTAGCGGGAGAGGTAGTTCCTACAATGAGCAGTTCTTC. The chain recombines TRBV5-1 with TRBJ2-1, with 12 bases aligning to TRBD2. The CDR3 has 19 amino acids. The V gene end was trimmed by 4 bases and the J gene end by 1 base; junction bases not matched to a gene: 12. Germline V gives CDR1 SGHRS, CDR2 YFSETQ.

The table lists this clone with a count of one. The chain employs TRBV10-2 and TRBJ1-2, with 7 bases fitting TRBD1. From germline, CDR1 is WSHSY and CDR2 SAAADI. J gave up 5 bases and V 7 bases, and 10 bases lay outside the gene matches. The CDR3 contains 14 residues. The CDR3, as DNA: TGCGCCAGCACTCCGGGACAGATCTTTTATGGCTACACCTTC. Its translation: CASTPGQIFYGYTF.

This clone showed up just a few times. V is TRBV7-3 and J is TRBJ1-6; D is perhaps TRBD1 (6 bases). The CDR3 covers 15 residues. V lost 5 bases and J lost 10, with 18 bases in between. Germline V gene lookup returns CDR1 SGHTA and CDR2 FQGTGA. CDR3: CASSVAGGRASPLHF. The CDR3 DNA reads TGTGCCAGCAGCGTAGCCGGGGGGCGGGCATCACCCCTCCACTTT. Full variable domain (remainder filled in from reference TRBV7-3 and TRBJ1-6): GAGVSQTPSNKVTEKGKYVELRCDPISGHTALYWYRQSLGQGPEFLIYFQGTGAADDSGLPNDRFFAVRPEGSVSTLKIQRTERGDSAVYLCASSVAGGRASPLHFGNGTRLTVT.

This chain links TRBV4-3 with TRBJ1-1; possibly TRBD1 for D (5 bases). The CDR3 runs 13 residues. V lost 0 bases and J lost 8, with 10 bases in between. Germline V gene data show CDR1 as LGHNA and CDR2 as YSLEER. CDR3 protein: CASSQDRDREAFF. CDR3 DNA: TGCGCCAGCAGCCAAGATAGGGACCGGGAAGCTTTCTTT.

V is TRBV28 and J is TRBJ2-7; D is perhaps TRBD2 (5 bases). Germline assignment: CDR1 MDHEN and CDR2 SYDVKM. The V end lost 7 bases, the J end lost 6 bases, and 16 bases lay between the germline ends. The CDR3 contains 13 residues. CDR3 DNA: TGTGCCAGCAACGAGTCGGGGTCGCCCGAGCAGTACTTC. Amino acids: CASNESGSPEQYF.

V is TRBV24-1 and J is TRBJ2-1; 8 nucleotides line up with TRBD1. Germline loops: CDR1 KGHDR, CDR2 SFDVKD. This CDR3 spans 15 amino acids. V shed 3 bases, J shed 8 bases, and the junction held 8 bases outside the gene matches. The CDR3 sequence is CATSDAYRGFHEQFF. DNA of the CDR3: TGTGCCACCAGTGATGCATACAGGGGGTTCCATGAGCAGTTCTTC.

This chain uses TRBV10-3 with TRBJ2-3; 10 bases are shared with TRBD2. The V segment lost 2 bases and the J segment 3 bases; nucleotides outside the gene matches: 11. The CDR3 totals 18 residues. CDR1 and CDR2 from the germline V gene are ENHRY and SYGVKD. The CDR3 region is CAISEETSGPSETDTQYF. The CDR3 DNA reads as TGTGCCATCAGTGAGGAGACTAGCGGGCCCAGTGAGACAGATACGCAGTATTTT.

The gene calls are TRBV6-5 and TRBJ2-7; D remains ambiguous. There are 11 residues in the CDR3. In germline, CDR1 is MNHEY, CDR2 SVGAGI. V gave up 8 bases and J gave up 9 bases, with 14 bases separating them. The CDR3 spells CASASGTRQYF. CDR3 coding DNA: TGTGCCAGCGCTTCTGGTACCCGGCAGTACTTC.

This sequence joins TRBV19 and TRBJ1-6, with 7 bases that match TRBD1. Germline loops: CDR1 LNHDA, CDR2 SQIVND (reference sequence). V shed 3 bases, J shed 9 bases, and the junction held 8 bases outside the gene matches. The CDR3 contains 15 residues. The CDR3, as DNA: TGTGCCAGTAGTATTGCAGGGGGTAGTTTTTCACCCCTCCACTTT. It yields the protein CASSIAGGSFSPLHF.

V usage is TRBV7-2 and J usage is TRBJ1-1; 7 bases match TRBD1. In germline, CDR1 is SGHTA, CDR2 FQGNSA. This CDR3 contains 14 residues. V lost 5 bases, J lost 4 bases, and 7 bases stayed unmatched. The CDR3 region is CASSGEGAGTEAFF. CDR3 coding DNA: TGTGCCAGCAGCGGGGAGGGGGCTGGCACTGAAGCTTTCTTT.

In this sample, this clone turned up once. This CDR3 reads CASSLDSGFDYNEQFF. Written as DNA, the CDR3 is TGTGCCAGCAGCTTAGACTCAGGCTTTGACTACAATGAGCAGTTCTTC. This sequence joins TRBV7-2 and TRBJ2-1; D remains unclear. Per the germline V gene, CDR1 is SGHTA and CDR2 is FQGNSA. The CDR3 contains 16 residues. Trimming pared 1 base from V and 3 bases from J, leaving 13 bases between.

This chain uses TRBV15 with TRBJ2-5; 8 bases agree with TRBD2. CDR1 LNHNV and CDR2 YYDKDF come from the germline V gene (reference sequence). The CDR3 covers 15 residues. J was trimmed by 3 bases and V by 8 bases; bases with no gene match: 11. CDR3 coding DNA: TGTGCCACCCGGGGGGGGGTATATGTTGAAGAGACCCAGTACTTC. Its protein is CATRGGVYVEETQYF.

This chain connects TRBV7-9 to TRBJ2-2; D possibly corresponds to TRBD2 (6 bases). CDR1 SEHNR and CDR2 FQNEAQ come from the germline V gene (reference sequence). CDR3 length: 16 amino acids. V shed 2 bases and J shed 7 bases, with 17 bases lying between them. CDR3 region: CASSLQAGKSGGELFF. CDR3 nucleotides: TGTGCCAGCAGCTTACAAGCGGGTAAAAGCGGCGGGGAGCTGTTTTTT.

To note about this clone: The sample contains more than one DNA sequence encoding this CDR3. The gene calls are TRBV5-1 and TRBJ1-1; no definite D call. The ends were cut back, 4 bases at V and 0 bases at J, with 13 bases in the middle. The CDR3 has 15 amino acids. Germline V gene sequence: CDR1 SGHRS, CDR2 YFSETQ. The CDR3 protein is CASSPGGQLNTEAFF. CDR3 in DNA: TGCGCCAGCAGCCCTGGTGGTCAGTTGAACACTGAAGCTTTCTTT.